This TCR beta chain originates from a study of T cells after yellow fever vaccination. As for the study in general: Libraries from low-cell-number fractions were prepared with the SMART-Seq v4 Ultra Low Input RNA kit. Overall study findings and caveats: In post-booster samples, most primary-vaccination clones reappeared (about 95% CD4, 70% to 90% CD8). The presence of abundant clonotypes contaminating from the bulk population was possible in FACS-sorted repertoires.

This clonotype showed up many times. Its specificity is unknown. The CDR3 covers 12 residues. Germline CDR1 SGHTA, CDR2 FQGNSA. V lost 6 bases and J 7 bases, leaving 10 bases between the germline ends. TCRdb re-analysed the 5' RACE reads in MiXCR, keeping a single row per CDR3 protein. The sample has roughly 520,000 distinct CDR3 sequences; around a fifth are singletons. The sequence was obtained from a man aged 18 to 29 who received the YFV17D yellow fever vaccine. The chain couples TRBV7-2 to TRBJ1-5; TRBD1 is a possible D gene (5 bases). This material consisted of PBMCs, taken more than 20 days after the first yellow fever vaccination. The CDR3 DNA reads as TGTGCCAGCAGTTTTGGGGGGCAGCCCCAGCATTTT. Its protein is CASSFGGQPQHF.